What follows are 8 T cell receptor beta chains derived from one specimen sequenced in a study of T cells after yellow fever vaccination. One entry per CDR3 protein, called by TCRdb with MiXCR from the 5' RACE reads. Here the sample spans 320,000 or so distinct CDR3 sequences, less than 9.5% being singletons. Source: PBMCs, taken roughly 47 days after the first yellow fever vaccination. The source is a young man who received the YFV17D yellow fever vaccine.

The table lists this clonotype with a few counts. The V and J genes are TRBV7-2 and TRBJ2-5; D unclear. This CDR3 region has 13 residues. Trimming removed 4 bases at V and 1 base at J, with 7 bases between. Per germline, CDR1 SGHTA and CDR2 FQGNSA. CDR3 residues: CASSYSLQETQYF. CDR3 DNA sequence: TGTGCCAGCAGCTACTCCCTCCAAGAGACCCAGTACTTC.

This clonotype has a count of ten or more. This chain connects TRBV20-1 to TRBJ1-2; TRBD1 agrees at 12 bases. The germline gives CDR1 DFQATT, CDR2 SNEGSKA (reference sequence). With 2 bases clipped from V and 3 bases from J, the junction kept 7 bases outside the gene matches. The CDR3 has 16 amino acids. Here the CDR3 DNA reads TGCAGTGCTAGACTCGGGACAGGGGGCGATGACTATGGCTACACCTTC. It is translated as CSARLGTGGDDYGYTF.

This clonotype was detected a few times. The chain recombines TRBV7-8 with TRBJ2-7; unclear D gene. Trimming pared 2 bases from V and 0 bases from J, leaving 11 bases between. The length of the CDR3 is 15 residues. Germline loops: CDR1 SGHVS, CDR2 FQNEAQ. CDR3 sequence (DNA): TGTGCCAGCAGCTTATTTGGAGAGGTCTCCTACGAGCAGTACTTC. It encodes CASSLFGEVSYEQYF.

The chain combines TRBV7-2 with TRBJ2-3; 11 nucleotides agree with TRBD2. CDR1 and CDR2 from the germline V gene are SGHTA and FQGNSA. V dropped 4 bases and J dropped 4; count of bases not matched to a gene: 7. This CDR3 has 16 residues. CDR3 nucleotide sequence: TGTGCCAGCAGCTGGTACCTAGCGGGGGGTGCAGATACGCAGTATTTT. Amino acid sequence: CASSWYLAGGADTQYF.

In its sample, this clonotype was seen a few times. The chain has TRBV7-8 and TRBJ2-3; D remains ambiguous. Germline loops: CDR1 SGHVS, CDR2 FQNEAQ. This CDR3 contains 11 residues. Trimming took off 3 bases at V and 7 bases at J, with 5 bases between the two ends. The CDR3 loop reads CASSFGNTQYF. The CDR3 nucleotides read TGTGCCAGCAGCTTTGGGAATACGCAGTATTTT.

The chain recombines TRBV12-3 or TRBV12-4 with TRBJ2-5; tentative D call: TRBD2 (5 bases). V was trimmed by 6 bases and J by 2 bases, leaving 10 bases between them. The length of the CDR3 is 13 residues. The CDR3 spells CASRAPGQETQYF. CDR3 nucleotide sequence: TGTGCCAGCAGGGCACCGGGGCAAGAGACCCAGTACTTC.

This clonotype was seen a handful of times. The chain has TRBV5-4 and TRBJ2-2, with D possibly called TRBD1 or TRBD2 (6 bases each). V lost 5 bases and J 5 bases, leaving 16 bases between the germline ends. Looked up from germline, CDR1 is SGHNT and CDR2 is YYREEE (reference sequence). The length of the CDR3 is 15 residues. CDR3 region: CASSWDRRGTGELFF. CDR3 bases: TGTGCCAGCAGTTGGGACCGGAGGGGGACCGGGGAGCTGTTTTTT.

The V gene is TRBV19, the J gene TRBJ2-6; D remains ambiguous. The CDR3 consists of 14 residues. Germline assignment: CDR1 LNHDA and CDR2 SQIVND (reference sequence). The germline V and J ends were trimmed by 7 bases and 2 bases, with 9 bases remaining between them. DNA of the CDR3: TGTGCCAGTAAAGAATTGGCTGGGGCCAACGTCCTGACTTTC. As protein: CASKELAGANVLTF.